The text below deals with one TCR beta chain. The sequencing template was cDNA reverse transcribed from extracted RNA. Measured with immunoSEQ multiplex PCR; TCRdb has only the in-frame clones, and not every one. The sample includes a few hundred thousand clones, around two fifths of them seen just once. CDR1 and CDR2 (germline): SNHLY, FYNNEI. The CDR3 contains 12 residues. Trimming took 6 bases from V and 4 from J, leaving 9 bases between them. The sample comes from a study of CD8+ T cells in alopecia areata. Study at large: Scalp area affected, as a percentage, set the severity score of treated patients.

Treatment meaning: oral pan-JAK inhibitor, 5-10 mg twice daily. The chain uses TRBV2 and TRBJ1-1; no definite D call. The source is a human donor with alopecia areata. The specimen comprised CD4+ T cells sorted from blood, sampled between weeks 30 and 35, from a patient treated with tofacitinib. In DNA, the CDR3 is TGTGCCAGCAGGGTAGGACTCACTGAAGCTTTCTTT. It is translated as CASRVGLTEAFF.